The clone carrying this TCR beta chain has just a few counts. The junction departs from the called germline gene at one end, perhaps through a read error. The CDR3 contains 15 residues. Germline V lookup: CDR1 SSHAT, CDR2 FNYEAQ (reference sequence). Using RNA transcripts, the TCR beta CDR3 regions were amplified. Second-round multiplex PCR followed a first-round RT-PCR using HTBI primers. TCRdb re-called the multiplex PCR reads through MiXCR, storing one row per CDR3 protein. The sample lists approximately 210,000 distinct CDR3 sequences, 29% occurring once. These data originate in a study of Graves' ophthalmopathy and Graves' hyperthyroidism. Study summary: The study drew peripheral blood at initial diagnosis, before any treatment.

The evidence that diagnosis relied on was clinical symptoms, serum thyroxine, TRAb, thyroid ultrasound and orbital computed tomography. An approximately 10 ml volume of fresh peripheral blood provided the PBMCs. This TCR came from a man over 45 with Graves' ophthalmopathy. The chain links TRBV7-7 to TRBJ2-5; 8 bases fit TRBD2. The sample taken for sequencing was peripheral blood. CDR3 protein: CASSPTSGIRETQYF. The CDR3 bases are TGTGCTAGCAGCCCCACTAGCGGCATTAGGGAGACCCAGTACTTC.